This record looks at one T cell receptor (beta chain) sequence and its context. The table came from immunoSEQ multiplex PCR; TCRdb's copy has only in-frame clones and leaves some out. The data contain some 150,000 clones, 80% to 95% of them seen just once; the ten biggest clones take up roughly 3.9%. The data were obtained in a study of T cell responses to AZD1222 COVID-19 vaccine. About the research overall: Pooled together were second doses at about 4 or about 12 weeks.

Trimming pared 7 bases from V and 5 bases from J, leaving 5 bases between. This CDR3 has 10 residues. The source material was peripheral blood, sampled on day 0 of AZD1222 vaccination. V usage is TRBV12-3 or TRBV12-4 and J usage is TRBJ1-1; D is unresolved. This receptor was taken from an adult in good health. CDR3 sequence (DNA): TGTGCCAGCATACGGACTGAAGCTTTCTTT. Its translation: CASIRTEAFF.